This TCR beta chain was profiled in a study of T cell clonality in common variable immunodeficiency. The V gene's germline CDR1 is SEHNR and CDR2 FQNEAQ (reference sequence). The CDR3 is 12 amino acids. Measured with immunoSEQ multiplex PCR; TCRdb has only the in-frame clones, and not every one. The sample is made up of 25,000 to 35,000 clones, none counted only once. This clone was seen at least ten times. Antigen: not known. Coverage ceases 3 residues before the CDR3 finishes, and the germline J gene fills in the end. Study outcomes and limitations: Common variable immunodeficiency TCR beta sequences reportedly had fewer deletions and N-nucleotide insertions. Authors noted CVID clonality's cause needs subpopulation repertoire sequencing.

Caucasian heritage predominated among both patients and controls. This sequence was found in a human donor with common variable immunodeficiency. The specimen was peripheral blood mononuclear cells. The gene calls are TRBV7-9 and TRBJ1-1, with D perhaps TRBD1 (5 bases). The CDR3: CASSLERTEAFF. CDR3 bases read: TGTGCCAGCAGCTTAGAGAGGACAGAA.